This T cell receptor (beta chain) was observed in a study of response to subunit inactivated influenza vaccine. Study results and caveats: It was suggested by the authors that few new T cells are recruited by each seasonal influenza vaccination.

Germline CDR1 reads MDHEN; CDR2 reads SYDVKM. V was clipped by 6 bases and J by 8 bases; unmatched bases: 10. The CDR3 is 15 amino acids. Notes on this clonotype: Its cognate antigen is unknown.

Using its own MiXCR run on the RT-PCR reads, TCRdb lists one record per CDR3 protein. The top ten clones hold approximately 14% of a sample with about 520,000 distinct CDR3 sequences, roughly 7.6% of them seen once. This chain connects TRBV28 to TRBJ1-5, with 10 nucleotides matching TRBD1. The sequences come from PBMCs from blood, collected around 25 months after vaccination. This receptor was identified in a man aged 45 to 75 who received an inactivated influenza vaccine. In DNA form, the CDR3 reads TGTGCCAGCAGCGATCGACAGGGGGCCCGTGAGCCCCAGCATTTT. Protein product: CASSDRQGAREPQHF.